Listed below are T cell receptor beta chains from one sample, sequenced in a study of patients and donors after allogeneic stem cell transplantation. TCRdb reanalysed the RT-PCR reads using MiXCR and keeps one entry per CDR3 protein. The sample lists tens of thousands of distinct CDR3 sequences; around 33% were seen once. The sample consisted of blood, either unsorted or a sorted T cell fraction (not recorded which). These receptor sequences come from a human donor who was either an allogeneic HSCT recipient or a stem cell or donor lymphocyte infusion donor (not recorded which). It is not recorded whose cells these are; they may come from a transplant donor. Each CDR3 is given with its conserved first and last residue. The D gene is left open where the match is weak. The size field is filled for only some rows; it gives once, few, many or a size class.

clone size: medium-sized; J gene: TRBJ2-1; V gene: TRBV13; D gene: NA; CDR3 DNA: TGTGCCAGCAGCGCAAGGGGTGACCAGTTCTTC; CDR3 protein: CASSARGDQFF
clone size: NA; J gene: TRBJ1-4; V gene: TRBV10-3; D gene: NA; CDR3 DNA: TGTGCCAGCCGAGGGGGGAGTAATGAAAAACTGTTTTTT; CDR3 protein: CASRGGSNEKLFF
clone size: few; J gene: TRBJ2-2; V gene: TRBV21-1; D gene: NA; CDR3 DNA: TGTGCCAGCAGAGCGGGGGCCGTGAACACCGGGGAGCTGTTTTTT; CDR3 protein: CASRAGAVNTGELFF
clone size: many; J gene: TRBJ1-6; V gene: TRBV20-1; D gene: NA; CDR3 DNA: TGCAGTGCTAGCCACGACTTCGGGAATTCACCCCTCCACTTT; CDR3 protein: CSASHDFGNSPLHF
clone size: NA; J gene: TRBJ2-4; V gene: TRBV10-3; D gene: NA; CDR3 DNA: TGTGCCATCAGTGGAGGGAGTGCTGACATTCAGTACTTC; CDR3 protein: CAISGGSADIQYF
clone size: once; J gene: TRBJ2-3; V gene: TRBV3-1; D gene: NA; CDR3 DNA: TGTGCCAGCAGCCAAGACCCAGGGGCAGATACGCAGTATTTT; CDR3 protein: CASSQDPGADTQYF
clone size: NA; J gene: TRBJ2-1; V gene: TRBV15; D gene: NA; CDR3 DNA: TGTGCCACCAGCAGCTTAGGACAGTACAATGAGCAGTTCTTC; CDR3 protein: CATSSLGQYNEQFF
clone size: NA; J gene: TRBJ2-5; V gene: TRBV5-6; D gene: NA; CDR3 DNA: TGTGCCAGCAGCCGAGGAAGGAGCCGAGAGACCCAGTACTTC; CDR3 protein: CASSRGRSRETQYF
clone size: NA; J gene: TRBJ1-2; V gene: TRBV29-1; D gene: NA; CDR3 DNA: TGCAGCGTTGTTGACCGGACAGAGATTTTTAACTATGGCTACACCTTC; CDR3 protein: CSVVDRTEIFNYGYTF
clone size: few; J gene: TRBJ1-5; V gene: TRBV12-3/TRBV12-4; D gene: NA; CDR3 DNA: TGTGCCAGCACAAGGAGAAATAGCAATCAGCCCCAGCATTTT; CDR3 protein: CASTRRNSNQPQHF
clone size: NA; J gene: TRBJ1-5; V gene: TRBV5-5; D gene: NA; CDR3 DNA: TGTGCCAGCAGCATAGGCCAGTATAGCAATCAGCCCCAGCATTTT; CDR3 protein: CASSIGQYSNQPQHF
clone size: few; J gene: TRBJ1-4; V gene: TRBV6-6; D gene: NA; CDR3 DNA: TGTGCCAGCAGTAAACCGGGACGGGCGAATGAAAAACTGTTTTTT; CDR3 protein: CASSKPGRANEKLFF
clone size: few; J gene: TRBJ2-5; V gene: TRBV5-6; D gene: NA; CDR3 DNA: TGTGCCAGCAGCTGTTTAATTCCGGGACGGTGGGAGACCCAGTACTTC; CDR3 protein: CASSCLIPGRWETQYF
clone size: few; J gene: TRBJ2-3; V gene: TRBV10-3; D gene: NA; CDR3 DNA: TGTGCCATCCTGAGGGACACAAGCACAGATACGCAGTATTTT; CDR3 protein: CAILRDTSTDTQYF
clone size: NA; J gene: TRBJ2-2; V gene: TRBV6-5; D gene: NA; CDR3 DNA: TGTGCCAGCAGTTACTCGAAAAGAAACACCGGGGAGCTGTTTTTT; CDR3 protein: CASSYSKRNTGELFF
clone size: NA; J gene: TRBJ1-2; V gene: TRBV4-3; D gene: NA; CDR3 DNA: TGCGCCAGCAGCCAAGATTACGCAGGGAGTTACCGTCCCTATGGCTACACCTTC; CDR3 protein: CASSQDYAGSYRPYGYTF
clone size: NA; J gene: TRBJ2-2; V gene: TRBV24-1; D gene: NA; CDR3 DNA: TGTGCCACCAGTGACCCATCAGGGAACACCGGGGAGCTGTTTTTT; CDR3 protein: CATSDPSGNTGELFF
clone size: NA; J gene: TRBJ2-1; V gene: TRBV6-6; D gene: TRBD2; CDR3 DNA: TGTGCCAGCAGTTACTCGAGGCTAGCGGGAGTTGATGAGCAGTTCTTC; CDR3 protein: CASSYSRLAGVDEQFF
clone size: NA; J gene: TRBJ2-1; V gene: TRBV2; D gene: TRBD1; CDR3 DNA: TGTGCCAGCAGTGGGACAGGGGGCTACAATGAGCAGTTCTTC; CDR3 protein: CASSGTGGYNEQFF
clone size: few; J gene: TRBJ2-4; V gene: TRBV29-1; D gene: TRBD1; CDR3 DNA: TGCAGCGTTGGACGGGACAGGGGGGAGTACATTCAGTACTTC; CDR3 protein: CSVGRDRGEYIQYF
clone size: few; J gene: TRBJ1-5; V gene: TRBV24-1; D gene: TRBD1; CDR3 DNA: TGTGCCACCAGTGATACCGGGACAGGGGGTTGGCCCCAGCATTTT; CDR3 protein: CATSDTGTGGWPQHF
clone size: NA; J gene: TRBJ2-5; V gene: TRBV3-1; D gene: NA; CDR3 DNA: TGTGCCAGCAGCCAAGATCTGTCAGGTATCGAGACCCAGTACTTC; CDR3 protein: CASSQDLSGIETQYF
clone size: few; J gene: TRBJ1-2; V gene: TRBV7-3; D gene: NA; CDR3 DNA: TGTGCCAGCAGCTTTTATGGCTACACCTTC; CDR3 protein: CASSFYGYTF
clone size: medium-sized; J gene: TRBJ2-7; V gene: TRBV5-1; D gene: NA; CDR3 DNA: TGCGCCAGCAGCTTTAACGCCTTCGGGAGCTACGAGCAGTACTTC; CDR3 protein: CASSFNAFGSYEQYF
clone size: NA; J gene: TRBJ1-1; V gene: TRBV24-1; D gene: NA; CDR3 DNA: TGTGCCACCAGTGAGGGGGGACTTAAGAACACTGAAGCTTTCTTT; CDR3 protein: CATSEGGLKNTEAFF
clone size: NA; J gene: TRBJ2-5; V gene: TRBV7-2; D gene: NA; CDR3 DNA: TGTGCCAGCAGCTTAGGGACCCACCAAGAGACCCAGTACTTC; CDR3 protein: CASSLGTHQETQYF
clone size: few; J gene: TRBJ1-5; V gene: TRBV5-1; D gene: NA; CDR3 DNA: TGCGCCAGCAGCTTGCTGGGGTATAGCAATCAGCCCCAGCATTTT; CDR3 protein: CASSLLGYSNQPQHF
clone size: few; J gene: TRBJ1-2; V gene: TRBV9; D gene: NA; CDR3 DNA: TGTGCCAGCAGCGTAGCGGGTTATGGCTACACCTTC; CDR3 protein: CASSVAGYGYTF
clone size: few; J gene: TRBJ2-3; V gene: TRBV5-1; D gene: NA; CDR3 DNA: TGCGCCAGCAGCCCACCCCCTAGAACCAGCACAGATACGCAGTATTTT; CDR3 protein: CASSPPPRTSTDTQYF
clone size: few; J gene: TRBJ2-5; V gene: TRBV29-1; D gene: NA; CDR3 DNA: TGCAGCGTCCTGACTAGATCGGAGACCCAGTACTTC; CDR3 protein: CSVLTRSETQYF
clone size: few; J gene: TRBJ1-1; V gene: TRBV12-3/TRBV12-4; D gene: NA; CDR3 DNA: TGTGCCAGTTACAGGGAAGGCATCACTGAAGCTTTCTTT; CDR3 protein: CASYREGITEAFF
clone size: NA; J gene: TRBJ1-1; V gene: TRBV21-1; D gene: NA; CDR3 DNA: TGTGCCAGCAGCAATACGGACGGATCGACTGAAGCTTTCTTT; CDR3 protein: CASSNTDGSTEAFF
clone size: many; J gene: TRBJ1-4; V gene: TRBV5-1; D gene: NA; CDR3 DNA: TGCGCCAGCAGCTGGGGCCCAACTAATGAAAAACTGTTTTTT; CDR3 protein: CASSWGPTNEKLFF
clone size: NA; J gene: TRBJ2-1; V gene: TRBV7-6; D gene: NA; CDR3 DNA: TGTGCCAGCAGCTTATGGACCAAGAGCTCCTACAATGAGCAGTTCTTC; CDR3 protein: CASSLWTKSSYNEQFF
clone size: NA; J gene: TRBJ1-4; V gene: TRBV20-1; D gene: NA; CDR3 DNA: TGCAGTGCTAGAGGGGTGTGGCAGTTCGGGGAAAAACTGTTTTTT; CDR3 protein: CSARGVWQFGEKLFF
clone size: NA; J gene: TRBJ2-5; V gene: TRBV2; D gene: NA; CDR3 DNA: TGTGCCAGCGGCTTCGGGGAAGAGACCCAGTACTTC; CDR3 protein: CASGFGEETQYF
clone size: NA; J gene: TRBJ1-3; V gene: TRBV7-9; D gene: TRBD1; CDR3 DNA: TGTGCCAGCAGCCCCGGGACAGCTGGAAACACCATATATTTT; CDR3 protein: CASSPGTAGNTIYF
clone size: NA; J gene: TRBJ1-5; V gene: TRBV6-2/TRBV6-3; D gene: NA; CDR3 DNA: TGTGCCAGCAGTTACCCCCGGGACAGCAATCAGCCCCAGCATTTT; CDR3 protein: CASSYPRDSNQPQHF
clone size: few; J gene: TRBJ2-1; V gene: TRBV4-2; D gene: TRBD1; CDR3 DNA: TGTGCCAGCAGCCCACCACCGGGACAGAGTTCCTACAATGAGCAGTTCTTC; CDR3 protein: CASSPPPGQSSYNEQFF